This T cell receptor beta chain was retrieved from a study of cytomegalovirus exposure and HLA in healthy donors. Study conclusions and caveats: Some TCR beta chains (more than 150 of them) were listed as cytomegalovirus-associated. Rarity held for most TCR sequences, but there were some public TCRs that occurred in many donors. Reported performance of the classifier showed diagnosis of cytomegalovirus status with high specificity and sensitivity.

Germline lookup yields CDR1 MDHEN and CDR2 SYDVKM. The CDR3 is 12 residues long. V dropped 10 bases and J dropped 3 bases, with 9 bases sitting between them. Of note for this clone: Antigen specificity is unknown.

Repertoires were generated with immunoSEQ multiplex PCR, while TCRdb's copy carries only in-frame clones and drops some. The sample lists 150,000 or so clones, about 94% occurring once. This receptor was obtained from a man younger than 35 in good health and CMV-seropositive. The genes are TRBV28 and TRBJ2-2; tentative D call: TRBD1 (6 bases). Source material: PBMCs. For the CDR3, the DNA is TGTGCCACTAACAGGGACACCGGGGAGCTGTTTTTT. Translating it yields CATNRDTGELFF. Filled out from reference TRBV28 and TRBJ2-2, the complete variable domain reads DVKVTQSSRYLVKRTGEKVFLECVQDMDHENMFWYRQDPGLGLRLIYFSYDVKMKEKGDIPEGYSVSREKKERFSLILESASTNQTSMYLCATNRDTGELFFGEGSRLTVL.